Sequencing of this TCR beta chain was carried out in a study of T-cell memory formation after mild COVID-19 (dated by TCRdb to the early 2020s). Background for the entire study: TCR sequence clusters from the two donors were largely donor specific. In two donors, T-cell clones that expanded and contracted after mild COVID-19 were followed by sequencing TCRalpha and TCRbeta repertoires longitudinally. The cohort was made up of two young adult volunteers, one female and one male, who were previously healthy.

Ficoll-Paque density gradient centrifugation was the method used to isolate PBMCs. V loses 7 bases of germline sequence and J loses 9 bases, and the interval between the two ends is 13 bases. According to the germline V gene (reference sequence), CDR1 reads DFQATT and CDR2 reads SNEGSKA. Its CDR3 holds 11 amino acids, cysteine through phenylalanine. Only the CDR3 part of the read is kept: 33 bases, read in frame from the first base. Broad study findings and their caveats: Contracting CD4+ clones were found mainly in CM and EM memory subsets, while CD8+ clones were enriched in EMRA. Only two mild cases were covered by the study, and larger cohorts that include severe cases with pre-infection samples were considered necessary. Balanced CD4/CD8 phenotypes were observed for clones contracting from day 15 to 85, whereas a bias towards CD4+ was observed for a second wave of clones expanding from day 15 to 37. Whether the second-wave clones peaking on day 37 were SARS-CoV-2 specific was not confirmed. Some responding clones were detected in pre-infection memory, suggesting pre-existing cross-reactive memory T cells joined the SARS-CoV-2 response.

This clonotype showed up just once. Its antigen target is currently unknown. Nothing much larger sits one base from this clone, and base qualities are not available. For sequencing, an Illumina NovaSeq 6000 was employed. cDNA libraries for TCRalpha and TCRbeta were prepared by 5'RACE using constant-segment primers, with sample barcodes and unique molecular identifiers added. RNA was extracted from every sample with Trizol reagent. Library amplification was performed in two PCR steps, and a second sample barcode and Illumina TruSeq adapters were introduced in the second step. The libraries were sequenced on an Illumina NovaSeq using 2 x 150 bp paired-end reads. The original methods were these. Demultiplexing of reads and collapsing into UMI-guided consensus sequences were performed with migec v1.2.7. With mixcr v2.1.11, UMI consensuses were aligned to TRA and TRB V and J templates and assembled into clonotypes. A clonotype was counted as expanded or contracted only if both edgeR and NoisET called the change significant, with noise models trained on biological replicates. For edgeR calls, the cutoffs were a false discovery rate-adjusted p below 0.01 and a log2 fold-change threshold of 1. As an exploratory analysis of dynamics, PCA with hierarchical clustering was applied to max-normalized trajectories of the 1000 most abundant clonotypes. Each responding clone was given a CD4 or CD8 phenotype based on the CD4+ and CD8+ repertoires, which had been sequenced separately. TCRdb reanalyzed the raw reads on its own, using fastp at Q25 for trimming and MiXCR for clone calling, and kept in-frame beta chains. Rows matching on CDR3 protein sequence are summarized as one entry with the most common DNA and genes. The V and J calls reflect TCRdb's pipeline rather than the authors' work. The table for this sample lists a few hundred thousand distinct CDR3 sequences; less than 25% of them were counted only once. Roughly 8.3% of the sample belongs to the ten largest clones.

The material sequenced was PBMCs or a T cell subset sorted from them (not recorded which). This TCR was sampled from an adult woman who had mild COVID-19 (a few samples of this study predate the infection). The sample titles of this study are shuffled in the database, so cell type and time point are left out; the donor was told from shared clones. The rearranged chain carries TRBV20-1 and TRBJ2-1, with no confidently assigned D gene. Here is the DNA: TGCAGTGAGACCCTAGTGAGTGAGCAGTTCTTC. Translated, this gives CSETLVSEQFF.